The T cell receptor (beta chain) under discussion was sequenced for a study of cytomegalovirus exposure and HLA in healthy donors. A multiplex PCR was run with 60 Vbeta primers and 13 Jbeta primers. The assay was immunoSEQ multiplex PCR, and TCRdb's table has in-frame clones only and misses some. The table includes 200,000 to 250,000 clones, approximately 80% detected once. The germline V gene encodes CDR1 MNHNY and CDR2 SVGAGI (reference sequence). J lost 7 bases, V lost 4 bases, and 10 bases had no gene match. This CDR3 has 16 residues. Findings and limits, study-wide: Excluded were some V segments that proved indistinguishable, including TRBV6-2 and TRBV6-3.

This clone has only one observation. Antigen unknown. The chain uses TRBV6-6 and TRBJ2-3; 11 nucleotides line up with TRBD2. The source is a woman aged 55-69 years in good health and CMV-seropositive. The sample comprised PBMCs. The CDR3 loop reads CASSSSSGRQEYTQYF. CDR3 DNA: TGTGCCAGCAGTTCCTCTAGCGGGAGGCAGGAGTATACGCAGTATTTT.